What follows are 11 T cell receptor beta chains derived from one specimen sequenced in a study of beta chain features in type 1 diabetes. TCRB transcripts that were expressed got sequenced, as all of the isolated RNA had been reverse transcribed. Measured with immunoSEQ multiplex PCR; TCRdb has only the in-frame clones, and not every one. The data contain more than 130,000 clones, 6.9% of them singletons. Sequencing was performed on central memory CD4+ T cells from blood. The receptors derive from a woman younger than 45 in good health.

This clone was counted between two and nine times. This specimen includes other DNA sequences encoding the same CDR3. CDR3 sequence: CAISDQGYEQYF. Written as DNA, the CDR3 is TGTGCCATCAGTGACCAGGGCTACGAGCAGTACTTC. The gene calls are TRBV10-3 and TRBJ2-7; maybe TRBD1 (5 bases). Germline V gene data show CDR1 as ENHRY and CDR2 as SYGVKD. V dropped 3 bases and J dropped 3 bases, with 6 bases sitting between them. There are 12 residues in the CDR3.

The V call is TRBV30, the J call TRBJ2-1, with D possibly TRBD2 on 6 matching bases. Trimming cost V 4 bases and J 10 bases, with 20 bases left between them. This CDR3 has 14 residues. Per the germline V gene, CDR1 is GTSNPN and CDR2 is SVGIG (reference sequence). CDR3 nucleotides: TGTGCCTGGACAGGTGGGAGGAGGGCCCTAGAGCAGTTCTTC. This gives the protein CAWTGGRRALEQFF. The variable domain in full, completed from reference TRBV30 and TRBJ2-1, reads SQTIHQWPATLVQPVGSPLSLECTVEGTSNPNLYWYRQAAGRGLQLLFYSVGIGQISSEVPQNLSASRPQDRQFILSSKKLLLSDSGFYLCAWTGGRRALEQFFGPGTRLTVL.

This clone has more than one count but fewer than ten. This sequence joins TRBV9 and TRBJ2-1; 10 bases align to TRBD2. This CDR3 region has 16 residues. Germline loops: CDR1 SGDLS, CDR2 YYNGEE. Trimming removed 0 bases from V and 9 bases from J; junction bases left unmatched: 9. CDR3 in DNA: TGTGCCAGCAGCGTAGAGGCTAGCGGGGGAGTCGGTGAGCAGTTCTTC. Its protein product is CASSVEASGGVGEQFF.

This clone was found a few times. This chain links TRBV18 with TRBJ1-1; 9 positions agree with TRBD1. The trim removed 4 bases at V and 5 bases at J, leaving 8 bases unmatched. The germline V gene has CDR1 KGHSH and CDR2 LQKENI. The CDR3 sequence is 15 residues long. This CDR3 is CASSLSVTGGTEAFF. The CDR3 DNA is TGTGCCAGCTCACTCTCGGTGACAGGGGGAACTGAAGCTTTCTTT.

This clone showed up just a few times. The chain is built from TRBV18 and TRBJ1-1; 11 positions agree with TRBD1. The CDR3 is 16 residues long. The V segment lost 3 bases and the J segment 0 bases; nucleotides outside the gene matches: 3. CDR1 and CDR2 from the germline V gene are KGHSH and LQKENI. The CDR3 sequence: CASSPGQGALNTEAFF. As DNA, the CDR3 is TGTGCCAGCTCACCCGGACAGGGGGCCTTGAACACTGAAGCTTTCTTT. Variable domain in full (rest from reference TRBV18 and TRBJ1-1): NAGVMQNPRHLVRRRGQEARLRCSPMKGHSHVYWYRQLPEEGLKFMVYLQKENIIDESGMPKERFSAEFPKEGPSILRIQQVVRGDSAAYFCASSPGQGALNTEAFFGQGTRLTVV.

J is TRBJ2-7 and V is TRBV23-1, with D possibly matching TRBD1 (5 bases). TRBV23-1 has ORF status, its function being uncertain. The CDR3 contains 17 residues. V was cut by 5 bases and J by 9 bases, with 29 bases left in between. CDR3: CASSFRDDLSGSPGQYF. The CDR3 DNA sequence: TGCGCCAGCAGTTTTCGAGACGACTTGTCAGGGTCACCAGGGCAGTACTTC.

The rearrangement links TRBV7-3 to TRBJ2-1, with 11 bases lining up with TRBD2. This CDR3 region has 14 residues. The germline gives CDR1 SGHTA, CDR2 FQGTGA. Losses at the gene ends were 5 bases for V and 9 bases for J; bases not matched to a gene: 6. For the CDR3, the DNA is TGTGCCAGCAGCCCGACTAGCGGGACAGGTGAGCAGTTCTTC. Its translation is CASSPTSGTGEQFF.

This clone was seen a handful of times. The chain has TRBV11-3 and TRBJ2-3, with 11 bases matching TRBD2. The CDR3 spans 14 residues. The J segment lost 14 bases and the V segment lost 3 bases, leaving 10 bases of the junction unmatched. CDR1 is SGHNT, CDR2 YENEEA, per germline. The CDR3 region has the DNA TGTGCCAGCAGCTTTGGGGGTACTAGCGGGAGTCCGTATTTT. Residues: CASSFGGTSGSPYF.

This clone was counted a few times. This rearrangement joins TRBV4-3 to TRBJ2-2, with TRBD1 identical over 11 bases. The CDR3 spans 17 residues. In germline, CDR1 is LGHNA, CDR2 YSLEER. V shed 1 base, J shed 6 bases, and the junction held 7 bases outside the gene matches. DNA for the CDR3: TGCGCCAGCAGCCAAGTCGCCGGGACAGGGGGGGCCGGGGAGCTGTTTTTT. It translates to CASSQVAGTGGAGELFF.

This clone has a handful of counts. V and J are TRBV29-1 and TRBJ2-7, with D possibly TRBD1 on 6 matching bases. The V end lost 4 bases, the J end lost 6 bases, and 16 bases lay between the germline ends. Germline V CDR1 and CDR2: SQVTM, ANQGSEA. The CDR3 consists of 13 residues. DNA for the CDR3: TGCAGCGTTGCTAGGGGGACCGTTAGCGAGCAGTACTTC. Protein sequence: CSVARGTVSEQYF.

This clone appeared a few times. The CDR3 bases are TGTGCCAGCAGCTTGCTTCGGGACAGCCGGTACAATGAGCAGTTCTTC. Its translation is CASSLLRDSRYNEQFF. V usage is TRBV5-6 and J usage is TRBJ2-1, with TRBD1 identical over 7 bases. Unmatched junction bases numbered 8, after V lost 1 base and J lost 4 bases. Per germline, CDR1 SGHDT and CDR2 YYEEEE. CDR3 size: 16 residues.